This is a list of T cell receptor beta chains from one sample in a study of CD4 T cell repertoires in COVID-19. The assay was immunoSEQ multiplex PCR, and TCRdb's table has in-frame clones only and misses some. Of fewer than 25,000 clones listed, around 87% are singletons. The sample consisted of central memory CD4+ T cells from blood, taken before the COVID-19 pandemic. All receptors come from a human donor who had COVID-19. The CDR3 runs from the conserved cysteine through the conserved F or W. Each record gives: clone size, J gene, D gene, V gene, CDR3 protein, CDR3 DNA. D genes are given only for firm matches. Clone size is given for some rows only: seen once, a few or many times, or a class if the clone is expanded.

.	TRBJ1-2	.	TRBV10-1	CASSESGTWAGYTF	TGCGCCAGCAGTGAGAGTGGGACTTGGGCTGGCTACACCTTC
once	TRBJ2-7	TRBD2	TRBV30	CAWSRTSGHYEQYF	TGTGCCTGGAGTCGGACTAGCGGGCATTACGAGCAGTACTTC
.	TRBJ1-2	.	TRBV28	CASSLPGSYGYTF	TGTGCCAGCAGTTTACCAGGAAGCTATGGCTACACCTTC
.	TRBJ2-3	TRBD1	TRBV6-1	CASRPGGFETDTQYF	TGTGCCAGCAGGCCAGGGGGTTTTGAGACAGATACGCAGTATTTT
.	TRBJ2-2	.	TRBV27	CASRPGRQPNTGELFF	TGTGCCAGCAGACCCGGGCGACAGCCGAACACCGGGGAGCTGTTTTTT
once	TRBJ2-1	.	TRBV2	CASRVRDSYNEQFF	TGTGCCAGCAGAGTAAGGGACTCGTACAATGAGCAGTTCTTC
.	TRBJ2-3	.	TRBV7-8	CASRSSVADTQYF	TGTGCCAGCAGGAGTAGCGTCGCAGATACGCAGTATTTT
few	TRBJ2-2	TRBD2	TRBV29-1	CSVGGRADTGELFF	TGCAGCGTGGGCGGGAGGGCCGATACCGGGGAGCTGTTTTTT
.	TRBJ1-3	.	TRBV6-1	CASSEAPGLGNTIYF	TGTGCCAGCAGTGAAGCGCCGGGGTTGGGGAACACCATATATTTT
.	TRBJ2-5	.	TRBV7-2	CASSQGQRVQETQYF	TGTGCCAGCAGCCAAGGACAGAGGGTCCAAGAGACCCAGTACTTC
.	TRBJ1-1	TRBD1	TRBV19	CASSGDRVNTEAFF	TGTGCCAGTAGCGGGGACAGAGTGAACACTGAAGCTTTCTTT
.	TRBJ2-3	.	TRBV29-1	CSGVKGSDTQYF	TGCAGCGGTGTCAAGGGGTCAGATACGCAGTATTTT
.	TRBJ2-7	TRBD1	TRBV5-1	CASSLDGTGKYEQYF	TGCGCCAGCAGCTTGGATGGGACAGGGAAATACGAGCAGTACTTC
.	TRBJ2-3	.	TRBV11-1	CASSPPPGTDTQYF	TGTGCCAGCAGCCCCCCCCCTGGCACAGATACGCAGTATTTT
.	TRBJ2-7	TRBD2	TRBV5-1	CASKGPSGREAYEQYF	TGCGCCAGCAAAGGGCCTAGCGGGAGGGAGGCCTACGAGCAGTACTTC
.	TRBJ2-7	.	TRBV6-1	CASSEAWGHYEQYF	TGTGCCAGCAGTGAAGCGTGGGGCCACTACGAGCAGTACTTC
.	TRBJ2-1	.	TRBV5-1	CASSFSNEQFF	TGCGCCAGCAGCTTCTCCAATGAGCAGTTCTTC
.	TRBJ2-7	.	TRBV4-1	CASSHRGRTYEQYF	TGCGCCAGCAGCCACAGGGGACGAACCTACGAGCAGTACTTC
.	TRBJ1-1	.	TRBV2	CASTGGTEAFF	TGTGCCAGCACCGGGGGGACTGAAGCTTTCTTT
once	TRBJ2-1	TRBD2	TRBV10-1	CASSAGTSGGPYNEQFF	TGCGCCAGCAGTGCGGGGACTAGCGGGGGCCCTTACAATGAGCAGTTCTTC
.	TRBJ2-3	TRBD2	TRBV5-1	CASSKIGLAGSTDTQYF	TGCGCCAGCAGCAAAATCGGGCTAGCGGGAAGCACAGATACGCAGTATTTT
.	TRBJ1-1	TRBD1	TRBV5-1	CASSLGQGEAFF	TGCGCCAGCAGCTTGGGACAGGGTGAAGCTTTCTTT
.	TRBJ2-3	.	TRBV6-4	CASKEGLSTDTQYF	TGTGCCAGCAAAGAGGGCCTTAGCACAGATACGCAGTATTTT
.	TRBJ2-5	.	TRBV5-1	CASSLAQGGPQETQYF	TGCGCCAGCAGCTTGGCCCAGGGGGGTCCACAAGAGACCCAGTACTTC
.	TRBJ2-6	.	TRBV7-9	CASSLAGANVLTF	TGTGCCAGCAGTCTAGCGGGGGCCAACGTCCTGACTTTC
.	TRBJ1-3	TRBD1	TRBV18	CASSATGLNTIYF	TGTGCCAGCTCAGCGACAGGGTTGAACACCATATATTTT
.	TRBJ2-5	.	TRBV5-4	CASSLFGQITVQETQYF	TGTGCCAGCAGCTTATTTGGGCAGATTACCGTCCAAGAGACCCAGTACTTC
once	TRBJ2-4	.	TRBV11-2	CASSVGGQNIQYF	TGTGCCAGCAGTGTGGGAGGCCAAAACATTCAGTACTTC
few	TRBJ1-4	.	TRBV2	CASSERGNEKLFF	TGTGCCAGCAGTGAAAGGGGTAATGAAAAACTGTTTTTT
.	TRBJ2-2	.	TRBV14	CASSQDLGRDLPGELFF	TGTGCCAGCAGCCAAGATCTGGGCAGGGATCTCCCCGGGGAGCTGTTTTTT
.	TRBJ2-7	.	TRBV6-1	CASRAGQYSYEQYF	TGTGCCAGCAGGGCGGGACAGTACTCCTACGAGCAGTACTTC
.	TRBJ1-2	.	TRBV5-4	CASNSRDGGIYGYTF	TGTGCCAGTAATAGCCGGGACGGGGGAATCTATGGCTACACCTTC
.	TRBJ1-5	.	TRBV6-6	CASSMTGSNQPQHF	TGTGCCAGCAGTATGACAGGTAGCAATCAGCCCCAGCATTTT
.	TRBJ1-1	.	TRBV30	CAWKSTGWVTEAFF	TGTGCCTGGAAATCTACGGGGTGGGTCACTGAAGCTTTCTTT
.	TRBJ1-2	.	TRBV6-5	CASSYSFNGIYGYTF	TGTGCCAGCAGTTACTCGTTCAACGGGATCTATGGCTACACCTTC
.	TRBJ2-3	TRBD2	TRBV25-1	CASSEYALAGESTDTQYF	TGTGCCAGCAGTGAATACGCCCTAGCGGGAGAAAGCACAGATACGCAGTATTTT
.	TRBJ1-1	TRBD1	TRBV4-2	CASSQGQGAYTEAFF	TGTGCCAGCAGCCAAGGGCAGGGGGCCTACACTGAAGCTTTCTTT
.	TRBJ1-4	.	TRBV15	CATSRDPTMAGTTNEKLFF	TGTGCCACCAGCAGAGATCCGACAATGGCGGGTACGACTAATGAAAAACTGTTTTTT
once	TRBJ2-7	.	TRBV5-1	CASSALGGPYEQYF	TGCGCCAGCAGCGCCCTCGGGGGACCCTACGAGCAGTACTTC
.	TRBJ1-2	.	TRBV28	CASSPSEINYGYTF	TGTGCCAGCAGCCCTAGCGAAATTAACTATGGCTACACCTTC
.	TRBJ2-5	.	TRBV5-4	CASRVSVRETQYF	TGTGCCAGCAGAGTGTCCGTCCGGGAGACCCAGTACTTC
.	TRBJ1-1	.	TRBV5-4	CASSLPKGGEAEAFF	TGTGCCAGCAGCTTACCGAAGGGGGGGGAGGCTGAAGCTTTCTTT